The 10 T cell receptor beta chains given below trace back to one sample, sequenced in a study of CD8 T cells in Susac syndrome. RNA, at roughly 0.45 to 1 ug, was reverse transcribed with random hexamers. Each CDR3 protein is one row after TCRdb ran MiXCR on the immunoSEQ multiplex PCR reads. This sample has about 64,000 distinct CDR3 sequences, with roughly 94% found just once. Sequencing was performed on CD8+ T cells from PBMCs. The receptors were sampled from a human donor with multiple sclerosis.

The chain is built from TRBV20-1 and TRBJ2-7; maybe TRBD2 (5 bases). CDR3 length equals 15 residues. CDR1 and CDR2 from the germline V gene are DFQATT and SNEGSKA (reference sequence). V shed 1 base and J shed 5 bases, with 18 bases lying between them. The DNA of the CDR3 is TGCAGTGCTAGAGCACTAGTTCAGATAAGCGACGAGCAGTACTTC. It encodes CSARALVQISDEQYF.

The chain is built from TRBV27 and TRBJ2-3; no firm D call. CDR1 MNHEY and CDR2 SMNVEV come from the germline V gene (reference sequence). Trimming cost V 4 bases and J 4 bases, with 12 bases left between them. The CDR3 spans 14 residues. This CDR3 reads CASSWGRVPDTQYF. The CDR3 nucleotides read TGTGCCAGCAGTTGGGGAAGGGTCCCAGATACGCAGTATTTT.

The table lists this clonotype with a count of one. This chain uses TRBV27 with TRBJ1-2; D is possibly TRBD1 (6 bases). Germline-derived CDR1 and CDR2 are MNHEY and SMNVEV (reference sequence). The CDR3 runs 13 residues. V lost 5 bases and J 3 bases, leaving 10 bases between the germline ends. The DNA for the CDR3 is TGTGCCAGCAGTCCTACAGGGTACTATGGCTACACCTTC. Encoded protein: CASSPTGYYGYTF.

The J gene is TRBJ2-7, the V gene TRBV29-1; D tentatively fits TRBD1 or TRBD2 (5 bases each). This CDR3 has 14 residues. Germline CDR1 reads SQVTM; CDR2 reads ANQGSEA. V was shortened by 6 bases and J by 4 bases, with 19 bases between the two germline ends. The CDR3 sequence is CSVYLRGRPYEQYF. In DNA form, the CDR3 reads TGCAGCGTGTACCTCCGGGGACGGCCGTACGAGCAGTACTTC.

In its sample, this clonotype was seen once. The chain carries TRBV27 and TRBJ2-7; D is undetermined. The V gene lost 6 bases and the J gene lost 3 bases, with 12 bases spanning the gap. Germline V gene data show CDR1 as MNHEY and CDR2 as SMNVEV (reference sequence). The CDR3 length is 13 residues. CDR3 in DNA: TGTGCCAGCAGCCTCGGTCCCCTCTACGAGCAGTACTTC. Its protein product is CASSLGPLYEQYF.

The rearrangement joins TRBV29-1 to TRBJ1-3; D remains unclear. Looked up from germline, CDR1 is SQVTM and CDR2 is ANQGSEA. This CDR3 spans 13 amino acids. V lost 7 bases, J lost 0 bases, and 10 bases lay in between. Here the CDR3 reads CSAETLSGNTIYF. The CDR3 DNA reads as TGCAGCGCCGAAACCCTCTCTGGAAACACCATATATTTT.

The gene calls are TRBV14 and TRBJ1-2, with a weak D call TRBD1 (5 bases). V was trimmed by 0 bases and J by 6 bases, leaving 14 bases between them. CDR3 size: 15 residues. Per germline, CDR1 SGHDN and CDR2 FVKESK. CDR3 nucleotides: TGTGCCAGCAGCCAAGATTGGGCAGGGTTTGATGGCTACACCTTC. Its protein product is CASSQDWAGFDGYTF.

The V and J genes are TRBV18 and TRBJ2-7, with TRBD1 matching 9 bases. V shed 4 bases, J shed 9 bases, and the junction held 16 bases outside the gene matches. Germline CDR1 KGHSH, CDR2 LQKENI. There are 16 residues in the CDR3. CDR3 in amino acids: CASSLPTGGAEYRQYF. The CDR3 DNA follows: TGTGCCAGCTCACTACCTACAGGGGGCGCGGAGTATCGGCAGTACTTC. Together with reference TRBV18 and TRBJ2-7, the CDR3 gives the full variable domain: NAGVMQNPRHLVRRRGQEARLRCSPMKGHSHVYWYRQLPEEGLKFMVYLQKENIIDESGMPKERFSAEFPKEGPSILRIQQVVRGDSAAYFCASSLPTGGAEYRQYFGPGTRLTVT.

The chain links TRBV6-1 to TRBJ2-3; 7 bases are shared with TRBD1. V gave up 5 bases and J gave up 1 base; unmatched junction bases: 18. Germline V CDR1 and CDR2: MNHNS, SASEGT. This CDR3 is 19 amino acids long. The CDR3 nucleotides are TGTGCCAGCAGTCCCGGCCTTGGGACAGCCCGAGTAGGCACAGATACGCAGTATTTT. Translated: CASSPGLGTARVGTDTQYF.

The V and J genes are TRBV27 and TRBJ2-7; D is perhaps TRBD2 (5 bases). CDR3 size: 13 residues. Germline CDR1 reads MNHEY; CDR2 reads SMNVEV (reference sequence). V lost 5 bases and J lost 8, with 16 bases in between. The CDR3 reads CASSLTVASQQYF. Written as DNA, the CDR3 is TGTGCCAGCAGTCTAACTGTAGCGTCTCAGCAGTACTTC.